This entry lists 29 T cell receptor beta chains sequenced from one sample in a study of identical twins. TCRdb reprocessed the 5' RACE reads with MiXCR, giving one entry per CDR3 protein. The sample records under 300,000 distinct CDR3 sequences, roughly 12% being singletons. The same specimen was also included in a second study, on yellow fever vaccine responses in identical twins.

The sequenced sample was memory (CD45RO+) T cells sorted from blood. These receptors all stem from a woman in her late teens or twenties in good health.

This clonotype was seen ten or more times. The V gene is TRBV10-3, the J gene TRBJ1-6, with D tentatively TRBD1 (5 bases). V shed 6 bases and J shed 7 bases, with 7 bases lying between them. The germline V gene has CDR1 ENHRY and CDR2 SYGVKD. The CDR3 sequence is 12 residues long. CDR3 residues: CAISGQNSPLHF. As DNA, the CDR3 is TGTGCCATCAGCGGACAAAATTCACCCCTCCACTTT.

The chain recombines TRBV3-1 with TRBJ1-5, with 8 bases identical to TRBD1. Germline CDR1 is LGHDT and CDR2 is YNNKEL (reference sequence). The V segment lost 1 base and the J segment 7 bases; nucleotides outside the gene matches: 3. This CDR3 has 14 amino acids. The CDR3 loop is CASSQGQGAQPQHF. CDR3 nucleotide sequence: TGTGCCAGCAGCCAAGGGCAGGGGGCGCAGCCCCAGCATTTT.

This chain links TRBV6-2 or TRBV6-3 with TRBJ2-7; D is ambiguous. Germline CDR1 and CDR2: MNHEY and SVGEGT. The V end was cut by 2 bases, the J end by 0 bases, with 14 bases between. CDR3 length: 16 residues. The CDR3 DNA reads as TGTGCCAGCAGTTACGCGACTCCCGGCGCCTCCTACGAGCAGTACTTC. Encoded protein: CASSYATPGASYEQYF.

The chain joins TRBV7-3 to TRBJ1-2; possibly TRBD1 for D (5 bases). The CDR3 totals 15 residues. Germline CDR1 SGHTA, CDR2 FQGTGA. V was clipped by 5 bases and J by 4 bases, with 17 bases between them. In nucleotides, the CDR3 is TGTGCCAGCAGCCCGACAAAGGGGAGGTCCTATGGCTACACCTTC. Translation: CASSPTKGRSYGYTF.

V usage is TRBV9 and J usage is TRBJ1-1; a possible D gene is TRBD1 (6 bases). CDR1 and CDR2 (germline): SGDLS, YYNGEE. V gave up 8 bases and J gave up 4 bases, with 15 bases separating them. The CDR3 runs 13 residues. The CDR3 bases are TGTGCCAGTAGATCCGAGGGGGGCACTGAAGCTTTCTTT. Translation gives CASRSEGGTEAFF.

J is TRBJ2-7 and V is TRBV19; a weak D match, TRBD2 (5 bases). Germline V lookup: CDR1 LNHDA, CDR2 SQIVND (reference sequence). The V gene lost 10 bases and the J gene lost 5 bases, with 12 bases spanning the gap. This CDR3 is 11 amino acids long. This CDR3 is CATRGSHEQYF. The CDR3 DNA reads TGTGCCACCCGGGGTAGCCACGAGCAGTACTTC.

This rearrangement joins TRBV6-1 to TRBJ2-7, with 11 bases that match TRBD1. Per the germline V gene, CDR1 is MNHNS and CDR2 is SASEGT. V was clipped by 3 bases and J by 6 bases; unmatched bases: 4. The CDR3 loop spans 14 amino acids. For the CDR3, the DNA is TGTGCCAGCAGTGAGGGGACAGGGGGACTCGAGCAGTACTTC. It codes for CASSEGTGGLEQYF.

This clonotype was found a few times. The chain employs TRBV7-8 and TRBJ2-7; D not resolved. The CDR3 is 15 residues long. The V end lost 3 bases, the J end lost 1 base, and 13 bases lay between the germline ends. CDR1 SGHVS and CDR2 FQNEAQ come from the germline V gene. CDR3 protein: CASSFSDGLSYEQYF. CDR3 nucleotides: TGTGCCAGCAGCTTCTCGGACGGCTTATCCTACGAGCAGTACTTC.

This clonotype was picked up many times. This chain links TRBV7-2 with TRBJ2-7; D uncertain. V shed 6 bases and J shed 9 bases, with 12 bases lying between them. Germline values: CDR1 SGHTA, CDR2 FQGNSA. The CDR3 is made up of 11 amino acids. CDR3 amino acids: CASSTGDTQYF. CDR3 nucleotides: TGTGCCAGCAGTACCGGCGATACGCAGTACTTC.

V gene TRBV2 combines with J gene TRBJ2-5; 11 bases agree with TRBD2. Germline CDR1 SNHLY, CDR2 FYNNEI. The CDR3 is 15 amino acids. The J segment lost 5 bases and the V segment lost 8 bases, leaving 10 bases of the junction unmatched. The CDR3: CASEIAGGPGETQYF. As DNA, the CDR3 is TGTGCCAGCGAGATAGCGGGGGGGCCGGGGGAGACCCAGTACTTC.

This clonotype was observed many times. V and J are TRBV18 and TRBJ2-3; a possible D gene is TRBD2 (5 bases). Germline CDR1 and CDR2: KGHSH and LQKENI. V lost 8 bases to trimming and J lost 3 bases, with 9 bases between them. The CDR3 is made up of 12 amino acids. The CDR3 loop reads CASSPGTDTQYF. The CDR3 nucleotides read TGTGCCAGCAGCCCGGGGACAGATACGCAGTATTTT.

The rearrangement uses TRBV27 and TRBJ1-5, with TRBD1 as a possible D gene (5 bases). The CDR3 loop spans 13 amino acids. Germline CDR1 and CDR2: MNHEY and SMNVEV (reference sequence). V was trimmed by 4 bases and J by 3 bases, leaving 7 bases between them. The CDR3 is CASSWDANQPQHF. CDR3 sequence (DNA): TGTGCCAGCAGTTGGGACGCCAATCAGCCCCAGCATTTT.

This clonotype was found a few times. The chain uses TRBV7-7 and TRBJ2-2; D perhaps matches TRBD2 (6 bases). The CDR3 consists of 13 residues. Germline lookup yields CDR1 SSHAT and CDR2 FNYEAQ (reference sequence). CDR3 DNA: TGTGCGAGCGGCGGGGCGAACACCGGGGAGCTGTTTTTT. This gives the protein CASGGANTGELFF.

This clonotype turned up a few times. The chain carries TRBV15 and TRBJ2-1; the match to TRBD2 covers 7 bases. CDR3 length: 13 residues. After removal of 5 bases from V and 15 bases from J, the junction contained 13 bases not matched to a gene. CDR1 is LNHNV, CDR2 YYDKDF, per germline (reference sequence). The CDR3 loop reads CATSELGGSVVFF. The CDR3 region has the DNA TGTGCCACCAGCGAACTCGGGGGGTCGGTGGTGTTCTTC.

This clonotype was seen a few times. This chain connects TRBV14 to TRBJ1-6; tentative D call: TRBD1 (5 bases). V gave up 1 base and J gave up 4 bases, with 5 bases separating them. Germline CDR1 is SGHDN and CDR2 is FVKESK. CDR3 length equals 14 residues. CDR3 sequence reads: CASSQGTYNSPLHF. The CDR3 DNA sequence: TGTGCCAGCAGCCAAGGGACATATAATTCACCCCTCCACTTT.

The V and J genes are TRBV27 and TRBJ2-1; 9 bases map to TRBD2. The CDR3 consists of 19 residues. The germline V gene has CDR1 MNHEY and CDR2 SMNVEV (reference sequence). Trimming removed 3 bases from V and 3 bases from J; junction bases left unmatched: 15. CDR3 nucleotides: TGTGCCAGCAGTTTTTTGGGACGGGTAGCGGGAGCGAACTACAATGAGCAGTTCTTC. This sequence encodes CASSFLGRVAGANYNEQFF.

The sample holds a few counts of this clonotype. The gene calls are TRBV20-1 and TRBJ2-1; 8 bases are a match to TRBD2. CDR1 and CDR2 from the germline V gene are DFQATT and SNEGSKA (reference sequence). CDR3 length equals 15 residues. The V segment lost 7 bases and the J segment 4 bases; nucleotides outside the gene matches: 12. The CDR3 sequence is CSVPSSGGLYNEQFF. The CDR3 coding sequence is TGCAGTGTCCCCTCTTCGGGAGGGCTATACAATGAGCAGTTCTTC.

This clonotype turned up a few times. CDR3 protein: CASSRQGEMFF. In nucleotides, the CDR3 is TGTGCCAGCAGCCGACAGGGAGAGATGTTCTTC. The chain uses TRBV25-1 and TRBJ2-1; 7 nucleotides line up with TRBD1. Trimming took 6 bases from V and 15 from J; bases not matched to a gene: 8. Germline V gene sequence: CDR1 MGHDK, CDR2 SYGVNS. The CDR3 is 11 amino acids.

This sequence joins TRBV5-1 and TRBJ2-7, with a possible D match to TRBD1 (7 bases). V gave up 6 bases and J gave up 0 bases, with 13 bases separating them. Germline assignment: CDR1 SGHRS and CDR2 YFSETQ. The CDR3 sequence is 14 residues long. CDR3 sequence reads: CASKEGASSYEQYF. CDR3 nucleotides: TGCGCCAGCAAGGAGGGGGCGAGCTCCTACGAGCAGTACTTC.

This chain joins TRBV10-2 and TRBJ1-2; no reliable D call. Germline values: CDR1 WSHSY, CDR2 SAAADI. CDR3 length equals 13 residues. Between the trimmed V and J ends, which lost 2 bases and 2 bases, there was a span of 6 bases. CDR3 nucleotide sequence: TGCGCCAGCAGTGAGATCTTAAACTATGGCTACACCTTC. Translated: CASSEILNYGYTF.

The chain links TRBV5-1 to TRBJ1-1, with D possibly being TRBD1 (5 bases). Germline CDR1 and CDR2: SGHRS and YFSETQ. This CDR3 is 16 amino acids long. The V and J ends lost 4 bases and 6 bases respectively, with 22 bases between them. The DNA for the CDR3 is TGCGCCAGCAGCCGAAGGGGCCCGGCGAGTTTGCCTGAAGCTTTCTTT. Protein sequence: CASSRRGPASLPEAFF.

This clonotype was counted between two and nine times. As DNA, the CDR3 is TGCAGCGTTGGAGGTCAGAATCAGCCCCAGCATTTT. This gives the protein CSVGGQNQPQHF. This rearrangement joins TRBV29-1 to TRBJ1-5, with D uncertain. The CDR3 totals 12 residues. Germline-derived CDR1 and CDR2 are SQVTM and ANQGSEA. The V end was cut by 4 bases, the J end by 4 bases, with 8 bases between.

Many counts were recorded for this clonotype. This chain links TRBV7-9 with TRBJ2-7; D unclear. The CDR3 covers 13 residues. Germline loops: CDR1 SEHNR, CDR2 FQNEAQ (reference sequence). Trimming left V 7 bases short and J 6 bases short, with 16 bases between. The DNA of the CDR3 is TGTGCCAGCACCCAGGTCGTGTTTGGCGAGCAGTACTTC. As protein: CASTQVVFGEQYF.

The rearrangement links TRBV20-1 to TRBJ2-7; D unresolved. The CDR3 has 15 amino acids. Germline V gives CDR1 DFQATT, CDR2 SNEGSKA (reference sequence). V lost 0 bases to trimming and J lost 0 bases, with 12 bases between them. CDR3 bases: TGCAGTGCTAGAGATCCCCTCAAAACCTCCTACGAGCAGTACTTC. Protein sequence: CSARDPLKTSYEQYF.

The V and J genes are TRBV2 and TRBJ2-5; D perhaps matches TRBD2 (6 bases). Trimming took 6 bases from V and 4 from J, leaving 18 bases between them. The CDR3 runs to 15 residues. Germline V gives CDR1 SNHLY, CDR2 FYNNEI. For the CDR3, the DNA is TGTGCCAGCAGGGGCGGGCTGGCAGCGGGAGAGACCCAGTACTTC. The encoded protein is CASRGGLAAGETQYF.

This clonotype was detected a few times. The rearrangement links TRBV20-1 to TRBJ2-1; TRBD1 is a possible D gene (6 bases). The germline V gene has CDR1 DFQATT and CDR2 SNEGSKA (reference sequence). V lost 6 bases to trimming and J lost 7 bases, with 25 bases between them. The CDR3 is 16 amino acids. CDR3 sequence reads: CSADLQGSPGWNEQFF. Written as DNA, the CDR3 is TGCAGTGCGGATCTACAGGGCTCCCCGGGGTGGAATGAGCAGTTCTTC.

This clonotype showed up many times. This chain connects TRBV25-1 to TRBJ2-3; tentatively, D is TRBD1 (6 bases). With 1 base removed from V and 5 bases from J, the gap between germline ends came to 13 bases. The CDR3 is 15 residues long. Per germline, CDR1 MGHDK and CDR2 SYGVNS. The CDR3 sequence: CASSEFGGPVDTQYF. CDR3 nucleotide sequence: TGTGCCAGCAGTGAATTTGGGGGCCCGGTAGATACGCAGTATTTT.

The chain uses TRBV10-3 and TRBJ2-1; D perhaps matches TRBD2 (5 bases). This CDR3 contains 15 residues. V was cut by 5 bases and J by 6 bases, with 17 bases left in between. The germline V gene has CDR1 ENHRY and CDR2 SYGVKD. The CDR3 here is CAISTRKGSSNEQFF. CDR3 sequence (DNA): TGTGCCATCAGTACTAGAAAGGGATCTTCCAATGAGCAGTTCTTC.

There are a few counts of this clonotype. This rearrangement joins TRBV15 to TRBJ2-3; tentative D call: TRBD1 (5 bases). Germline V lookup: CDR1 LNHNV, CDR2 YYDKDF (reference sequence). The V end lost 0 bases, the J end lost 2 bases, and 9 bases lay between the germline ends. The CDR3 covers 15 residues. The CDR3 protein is CATSRDLGDTDTQYF. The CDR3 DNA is TGTGCCACCAGCAGAGATCTAGGGGACACAGATACGCAGTATTTT. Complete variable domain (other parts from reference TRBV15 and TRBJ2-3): DAMVIQNPRYQVTQFGKPVTLSCSQTLNHNVMYWYQQKSSQAPKLLFHYYDKDFNNEADTPDNFQSRRPNTSFCFLDIRSPGLGDTAMYLCATSRDLGDTDTQYFGPGTRLTVL.